The rows below give T cell receptor beta chains drawn from one sample of a study of human T cells and chemical hapten exposure. TCRdb recomputed calls from the RACE reads with MiXCR, one row per CDR3 protein. The sample has about 80,000 distinct CDR3 sequences, 14% seen once; the top ten hold about 4.6%. Here the sequenced sample was whole blood, taken in connection with sensitization to the hapten diphenylcyclopropenone (DPC). These receptors originate from a woman in her forties or fifties with alopecia areata. Some clones in this sample may be carry-over from other donors' samples. CDR3s leave out the opening cysteine and the closing phenylalanine or tryptophan. Clone size is shown for a subset of rows, as once, few, many or a class of expanded clone.

TRBJ2-5	few	TRBV29-1	SVVVIKGETQY
TRBJ1-1	-	TRBV5-5	ASSLDWVNTEAF
TRBJ1-6	-	TRBV15	AIRTEPNSPLH
TRBJ2-3	-	TRBV29-1	SGDNTDTQY
TRBJ2-7	few	TRBV30	AWTKQGGFEQY
TRBJ2-1	-	TRBV24-1	ATSDWDREGHEQF
TRBJ2-2	-	TRBV6-5	ASSKLGQGATGELF
TRBJ2-1	-	TRBV20-1	SAERTGTGSYNEQF
TRBJ2-3	few	TRBV2	ASKGQSTDTQY
TRBJ1-2	once	TRBV15	ATSRDIRGPYGYT
TRBJ2-7	many	TRBV10-2	ASSSQGARYEQY
TRBJ2-4	-	TRBV7-9	ASSLVSGTDIQY
TRBJ2-1	few	TRBV20-1	SARVPGPGVEQF
TRBJ2-1	-	TRBV20-1	SGGLAAYNEQF
TRBJ2-1	many	TRBV6-6	ASSDGVSVNEQF
TRBJ2-5	few	TRBV28	ASSLTVLGETQY
TRBJ2-5	-	TRBV23-1	ASTKGAGGETQY
TRBJ2-1	many	TRBV7-6	ASTVQGPHNEQF
TRBJ1-3	many	TRBV6-5	ASRREPHSGTNTIY
TRBJ2-4	few	TRBV20-1	SAKKTGGIENIQY
TRBJ2-3	many	TRBV7-9	ASSRDRGKTDTQY
TRBJ2-5	-	TRBV12-3/TRBV12-4	ASSGKETQY
TRBJ1-6	-	TRBV4-3	ASSQDWGSNSPLH
TRBJ2-1	-	TRBV4-3	ASSQDWGLAGVRNEQF
TRBJ2-7	many	TRBV5-4	ASSLSGQGLYEQY
TRBJ1-1	-	TRBV28	ASSLAGGRGTEAF
TRBJ2-1	-	TRBV18	ASSPPRDTNNEQF
TRBJ2-3	few	TRBV29-1	SVEVAGGPPDTQY
TRBJ1-1	many	TRBV11-2	ASSPPWTEAF
TRBJ2-5	many	TRBV20-1	SVYHLQETQY
TRBJ1-1	few	TRBV29-1	SVTGGAGRNTEAF
TRBJ2-1	-	TRBV19	ATSREWFDNEQF
TRBJ2-1	many	TRBV20-1	SAREAGRYNEQF
TRBJ2-6	-	TRBV20-1	SADRGTGANVLT
TRBJ1-4	few	TRBV5-1	ASSFGAGATNEKLF
TRBJ2-3	-	TRBV28	ASSLWGSSTDTQY
TRBJ1-5	few	TRBV20-1	SARKGAVSNQPQH
TRBJ2-7	many	TRBV6-6	ASSPTGGPYEQY
TRBJ1-4	-	TRBV7-2	ASSPMREVGEKLF
TRBJ1-1	-	TRBV28	ASPGGGKAF
TRBJ2-7	many	TRBV5-5	ASSLGVSSYEQY
TRBJ2-3	-	TRBV4-3	ASSQEGLAGGTDTQY
TRBJ1-1	-	TRBV29-1	SVDVGGQNTEAF
TRBJ2-1	few	TRBV18	ASSPPPTGKALNEQF
TRBJ1-1	-	TRBV29-1	SVESGTEAF
TRBJ2-3	many	TRBV4-3	ASSQDLGGRGTDTQY
TRBJ2-1	few	TRBV4-3	ASSQDFIGASYNEQF
TRBJ2-7	many	TRBV28	ASSLDRVIYEQY
TRBJ1-5	few	TRBV9	ASSVASNQPQH
TRBJ2-5	many	TRBV7-6	ASSSDYQETQY
TRBJ1-1	few	TRBV27	ASSLNGEAF
TRBJ2-7	few	TRBV11-2	ASTLSDVSYEQY
TRBJ2-3	many	TRBV25-1	ASSEMGTDTQY
TRBJ1-1	-	TRBV5-5	ASSATLRGLEAF
TRBJ2-5	-	TRBV28	ASSPPGVALETQY
TRBJ2-1	few	TRBV18	ASSPTDNSYNEQF